This entry describes one T cell receptor (beta chain). As yet, its antigen is unknown. This entry is derived from a study of TIL therapy for anti-PD-1-resistant metastatic lung cancer. Study overall: Tumors carried a median roughly 1.5 non-synonymous mutations per megabase.

This was the immunoSEQ v3 assay. Libraries were prepared by immunoSEQ multiplex PCR; TCRdb keeps only in-frame clonotypes and omits some of them. Of some 37,000 clones in the sample, 73% were seen once. Study-wide points: After infusion, TIL clonotypes partly replaced peripheral T cells and declined over months.

Time point: pre-treatment sample, taken before nivolumab and TIL therapy. Stage 4 NSCLC adults joined between October 2017 and 2020. Germline CDR1 reads MNHEY; CDR2 reads SMNVEV (reference sequence). CDR3 length equals 15 residues. Trimming shortened V by 3 bases and J by 0 bases, and 11 bases separated the two germline ends. This chain connects TRBV27 to TRBJ2-5; D remains ambiguous. The specimen was blood, collected at baseline. The clonotype was recovered from a person aged 25 to 79 with non-small cell lung cancer. The CDR3, as DNA: TGTGCCAGCAGTTTCCTCCCCCGGGACCAAGAGACCCAGTACTTC. Translating it yields CASSFLPRDQETQYF.